This entry features one T cell receptor beta chain sequence. The clone's antigen remains unknown. No qualities accompany the bases; no much larger clone lies one base away. Receptor libraries were prepared by the immunoSEQ multiplex PCR assay. The multiplex PCR relied on a mix of 60 forward primers for TCR Vbeta segments and 13 reverse primers for TCR Jbeta segments. The CDR3 region of rearranged TCR beta genes was amplified from genomic DNA by a multiplex PCR assay. Amplified TCR beta libraries were sequenced as 87-base-pair reads on the Illumina HiSeq System. Per the authors' processing: Across the 500 to 850 repertoires, a later analysis counted 80 million or so unique TCR beta chains, 8.5 million to 12 million of which were shared by at least two donors. Raw reads were error-corrected and collapsed into unique sequences with a nearest-neighbor algorithm that merged closely related sequences to remove PCR and sequencing errors. Alignment of CDR3 sequences to IMGT reference sequences was used to assign V, D and J gene segments. For a sequence to be retained, at least a six-nucleotide match to both a V gene segment and a J gene segment was required. A rearrangement counted as productive if the CDR3 had no stop codons and remained in frame with V and J, and every other rearrangement counted as non-productive. CDR3 was defined by IMGT convention, running from the second conserved V-encoded cysteine to the conserved J-encoded phenylalanine. Sequences without an unambiguous match to a single V gene segment were excluded from the earlier analysis of a few hundred of the donors. An earlier analysis of fewer than 750 of the donors classified V segments as functional when productive rearrangements were above 56.7% and as segregating when the standard deviation between donors was above 5%. A statistical classification framework was built for diagnosing cytomegalovirus status from the catalog of TCR beta chain sequences. In a later analysis, TCR nucleotide sequences were compared against IMGT/GENE-DB human TR gene sequences so that V and J genes could be assigned. In a later analysis, CDR3 sequences and most-parsimonious VDJ recombination scenarios were assigned using the TCRdist pipeline. In a later analysis, every TCR beta chain was defined by the combination of its CDR3 amino acid sequence and its V-gene family, and reads without a unique V-gene family were dropped. In a later analysis, 450 to 600 highly shared, low-generation-probability nucleotide sequences were removed to address suspected cross-contamination and a sequencing artifact. For each public chain, a later analysis derived a clonal expansion index from normalized ranks of inferred template counts within each repertoire. Generation probabilities in a later analysis came from a VDJ recombination model fitted to out-of-frame rearrangements, and those results were checked against IGoR. In a later analysis, hypergeometric tests were used to score TCR-TCR, TCR-HLA and TCR-CMV co-occurrence, with a repertoire-size bias correction applied to TCR pairs. A later analysis estimated false discovery rates by permuting HLA or CMV assignments 20 times. In a later analysis, co-occurring TCRs were grouped using DBSCAN, with TCRdist sequence similarity added in when clustering inside HLA-allele-positive subsets. For co-occurrence clustering, repertoires with fewer than 30,000 or more than 120,000 public chains were excluded, along with four to six repertoires with anomalous nucleotide sharing. TCRdb holds this immuneACCESS table with in-frame rearrangements only. Some clones are missing; in checked studies, unresolved V genes explain under half, and the rest has no known cause. That table is the source of V, J and clone size, and D and trimming were worked out from the DNA. The sample records 200,000 to 250,000 clones, roughly four fifths of which are singletons. In total, the top ten clones hold 2.7% of the sample.

These data originate in a study of cytomegalovirus exposure and HLA in healthy donors (dated by TCRdb to between 2016 and 2019). Regarding the complete study: According to an earlier analysis of 587 of the donors, about 179 million T cells yielded 117 million unique TCR beta sequences and around 300 Gb of sequence data. An early release covering over 500 HLA-typed donors comprised about 320 gigabases of sequencing data and around 86 million unique TCR sequences. Among the approximately 400 genotyped donors, around 81% belonged to the genetic ancestry cluster associated with self-reported Caucasian donors. The study was designed to test whether signatures of past pathogen exposure could be identified by cataloging public T cell receptors. The T cell repertoires of 666 subjects were profiled by immunosequencing and related to cytomegalovirus serostatus. Besides the first cohort of approximately 670 subjects, a separate validation cohort made up of 90 to 150 different subjects was used. To predict cytomegalovirus infection status, the study combined high-throughput TCR immunosequencing, statistical association of individual TCRs with disease status, and machine learning. A later analysis re-examined previously published TCR beta repertoires from around 670 donors and added high-resolution HLA genotyping to investigate patterns of TCR occurrence. Rather than drawing on any new phenotypic data, the later analysis identified candidate immune exposures from TCR beta sequences and the way those sequences occurred across donors. In an earlier analysis of roughly 540 of the donors, high-throughput TCR beta sequencing was used to judge whether each TCR beta V gene segment behaved as functional or pseudogenic. Donor age, sex, ethnicity and CMV serostatus were compiled together with the repertoire data. A later genetic analysis used genome-wide SNP genotypes for 398 of the 666 donors, treating that subset as a discovery cohort. Every discovery cohort repertoire had been produced on one sequencing platform. HLA typing included class I and class II loci at four-digit resolution. The number of donors typed differed by locus, with 629-630 for A, B, C, DRB1 and DQB1, 522 for DQA1, 606 for DPA1, and about 450 for DPB1. Four to six DR-DQ haplotypes were handled as single units for association and clustering because linkage in the cohort was strong. Across approximately 400 genotyped donors of the cohort, an average of approximately 220,000 unique TCR beta nucleotide sequences per donor were sequenced, and approximately 17% of those sequences were non-productive.

What the authors observed across the whole study: It was suggested by the authors that the approach could potentially be generalized to other disease states and immunological phenotypes. In an earlier analysis of approximately 600 of the donors, most TCR beta V segments were observed in productive rearrangements about 87% or about 30% of the time, broadly matching IMGT annotations. CMV serostatus was the only immune exposure information available for the cohort. A total of fewer than 200 TCR beta chains were listed by the study as associated with cytomegalovirus. The presence/absence analyses assumed that sequencing depth was roughly uniform across donors, and that assumption may not be true. Because counts were too low, more than 15 rarely observed V segments, including chromosome 9 orphons, were left out of the earlier analysis of some 600 of the donors. Linkage disequilibrium might explain the correlated functional status among segregating V segments, but an unknown experimental factor could not be ruled out. In a later analysis, some 18,000 TCR beta sequences were associated with specific HLA alleles at a false discovery rate of 0.05. Across donors, most TCR sequences were observed very rarely, whereas some public TCRs were present in many individuals. A further reported finding was that TCR beta sequences accurately predicted the HLA-A and HLA-B alleles for most subjects in the first cohort. Because HLA typing was unavailable for some donors at each locus, only the typed subset was used in association tests. The classifier was reported to diagnose cytomegalovirus status with high specificity and sensitivity in both the original and validation cohorts. Compared with the approximately 700-donor mean, donors in an Asian-associated ancestry cluster had fewer N-insertions in productive TCRs, according to a later genetic analysis. A later genetic analysis associated a missense DCLRE1C variant with V-gene and J-gene trimming of TCR beta chains, and an independent cohort replicated the association. Only TCR beta chains were sequenced in this cohort, and the absence of alpha or paired-chain data limited detectable features. According to a later analysis, most CMV-associated TCR beta chains appeared to be HLA-restricted, and the HLA associations seemed to be driven largely by CMV exposure. The sequencing pipeline was judged likely to have produced a cluster of highly shared sequence variants as a technical artifact. A later analysis reported that several top co-occurrence clusters appeared linked to parvovirus B19, influenza, CMV and Epstein-Barr virus. In a later analysis, the rate of TCR association differed among HLA loci, with DRB1 alleles having the most associated TCRs and HLA-C alleles having the fewest. In a later analysis, HLA-associated TCR beta chains showed more clonal expansion and lower generation probabilities than non-associated chains that were equally common. When HLA alleles, especially DR and DQ, strongly co-occurred, TCR associations were difficult to assign to individual alleles. A few of the identified cytomegalovirus-associated TCR beta chains were confirmed in vitro to be specific for cytomegalovirus antigens.

The cohort was made up of about 610 healthy bone marrow donors. All cohort members were sampled while nominally healthy, although unrecorded immune exposures were likely present. The donor was CMV seronegative and belonged to the group of under 400 seronegative cohort members. Each donor provided a peripheral blood sample, and peripheral blood mononuclear cells were used for TCR beta sequencing. The Qiagen DNeasy Blood Extraction Kit was used to extract genomic DNA from the blood cell samples. Sequences were obtained from PBMCs. The TCR originated in a woman aged 35 to 49 in good health and CMV-seronegative.

This receptor has the CDR3 CASSTQGLAADTQYF. Read as DNA, the sequence is TGTGCCAGCAGCACACAGGGACTAGCGGCAGATACGCAGTATTTT. The chain is made from TRBV7-2 and TRBJ2-3, with 11 junctional bases fitting TRBD2. CDR1 and CDR2 (SGHTA, FQGNSA) derive from the germline V gene. Including the terminal cysteine and phenylalanine, the CDR3 comprises 15 residues. CDR3 DNA only is kept here, 45 bases in frame from base 1. Relative to germline, V is missing 5 bases and J is missing 4 bases, with 5 bases of the junction outside any gene match. Reference TRBV7-2 and TRBJ2-3 genes cover what lies past the CDR3, so the full variable domain is GAGVSQSPSNKVTEKGKDVELRCDPISGHTALYWYRQSLGQGLEFLIYFQGNSAPDKSGLPSDRFSAERTGGSVSTLTIQRTQQEDSAVYLCASSTQGLAADTQYFGPGTRLTVL.